This TCR beta chain was sequenced during a study of OX40 agonist ivuxolimab in advanced cancers. A note on the overall study: Ivuxolimab was an agonistic, fully human IgG2 monoclonal antibody directed against OX40 (CD134), a costimulatory receptor. Of the roughly 52 dose-escalation patients, hepatocellular carcinoma was present in roughly 19, melanoma in approximately 15, renal cell carcinoma in 9 and head and neck cancer in 9. The dose-escalation cohort was approximately 83% male with a mean age of approximately 60 years, ranging from roughly 23 to 80. Three dose-escalation patients achieved partial responses, one with hepatocellular carcinoma and two with cutaneous melanoma. Intravenous ivuxolimab was administered to patients every 2 weeks at six dose levels: 0.01, 0.1, 0.3, 1.5, 3 and 10 mg/kg. The purpose of peripheral TCRbeta sequencing was to test whether ivuxolimab changed TCR sequence diversity and led to clonal T-cell expansion. The monotherapy dose-escalation portion (N of about 50 patients) of the phase I ivuxolimab trial is reported in the paper. Prior anti-PD-1, anti-PD-L1 or anti-CTLA-4 therapy was permitted, and about two fifths of dose-escalation patients had received checkpoint inhibitors.

Comment on this clone: It lacks a known antigen. Qualities for individual bases were not recorded, and no much larger clone is one base off.

Patients with a history of autoimmune disease or receiving systemic immunosuppression were excluded from the trial. In every dose cohort, peripheral blood was drawn for TCR sequencing at baseline, cycle 4 day 1, and cycle 7 day 1. Samples were obtained from an open-label, multicenter, first-in-human phase I dose-escalation trial of ivuxolimab. Adults with locally advanced or metastatic melanoma, renal cell carcinoma, hepatocellular carcinoma or head and neck squamous cell carcinoma were enrolled in the trial. Before TCR sequencing, CD4+ and CD8+ T cells were separately sorted from peripheral blood. Findings and caveats that apply to the study as a whole: Low levels of normalized T-cell clonal expansion were also seen in some patients who did not respond. In the 0.1-3.0 mg/kg groups, partial responders had among the lowest normalized peripheral clonal expansion, particularly in CD8+ T cells. The antigen specificity of the clonally expanded peripheral T cells was not determined. After ivuxolimab, CD8+ T cells had more expanded clones than CD4+ T cells on average. At doses from 0.1 to 3.0 mg/kg, clonal expansion was seen in both CD4+ and CD8+ blood T cells between baseline and week 6.

Genomic DNA was extracted from sorted cells for sequencing of the TCRbeta CDR3 region. The immunoSEQ Assay was used to sequence the TCRbeta CDR3 regions. Not all clones reach the TCRdb copy of this immuneACCESS table, which keeps in-frame sequences only. Checked studies attribute under half of the gap to unresolved V genes and leave the rest unexplained. The sample records under 100,000 clones, just under 95% of which are singletons. The ten largest account for approximately 9.9% of the sample. The CDR3 goes from the cysteine to the phenylalanine over 13 residues. Only the CDR3 DNA stays, 39 bases, in frame from base 1. In the germline V gene (reference sequence), CDR1 corresponds to LNHNV and CDR2 to YYDKDF. V and J are truncated by 7 bases and 8 bases respectively, leaving an intervening sequence of 15 bases.

The specimen comprised CD4+ or CD8+ T cells sorted from blood, sampled in a trial of the OX40 agonist ivuxolimab. The V and J genes are TRBV15 and TRBJ2-1, with a tentative D gene TRBD2 over 6 matching bases. This TCR was sampled from an adult with an advanced solid tumor such as melanoma, head and neck, liver or kidney cancer. CDR3 region: CATTSWGVHEQFF. In nucleotide form, the sequence is TGTGCCACCACCTCTTGGGGGGTCCATGAGCAGTTCTTC. Reference TRBV15 and TRBJ2-1 genes cover what lies past the CDR3, so the full variable domain is DAMVIQNPRYQVTQFGKPVTLSCSQTLNHNVMYWYQQKSSQAPKLLFHYYDKDFNNEADTPDNFQSRRPNTSFCFLDIRSPGLGDTAMYLCATTSWGVHEQFFGPGTRLTVL.